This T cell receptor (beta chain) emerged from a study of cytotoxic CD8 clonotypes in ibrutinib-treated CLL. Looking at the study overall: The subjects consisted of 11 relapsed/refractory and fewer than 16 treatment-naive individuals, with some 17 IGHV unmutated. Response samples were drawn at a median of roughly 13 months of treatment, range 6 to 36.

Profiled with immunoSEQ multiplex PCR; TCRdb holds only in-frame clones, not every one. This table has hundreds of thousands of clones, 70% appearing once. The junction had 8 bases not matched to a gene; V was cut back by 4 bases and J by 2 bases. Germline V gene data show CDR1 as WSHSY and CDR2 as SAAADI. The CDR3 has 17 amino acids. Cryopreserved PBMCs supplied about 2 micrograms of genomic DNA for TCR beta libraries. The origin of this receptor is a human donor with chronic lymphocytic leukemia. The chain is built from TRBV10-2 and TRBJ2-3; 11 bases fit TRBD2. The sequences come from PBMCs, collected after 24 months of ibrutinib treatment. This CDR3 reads CASSAYRLAGYTDTQYF. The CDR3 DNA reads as TGCGCCAGCAGTGCGTACAGACTAGCGGGATACACAGATACGCAGTATTTT.